The rows below give T cell receptor beta chains drawn from one sample of a study of post-analysis software for immune sequencing data. TCRdb reanalysed the PCR reads using MiXCR and keeps one entry per CDR3 protein. The sample includes hundreds of thousands of distinct CDR3 sequences, roughly 29% of them seen just once. Sequenced material: blood. Receptor source: a girl aged 10-17 years with multiple sclerosis. Each CDR3 is given with its conserved first and last residue. The order of the fields is V gene, J gene, CDR3 protein.

>TRBV20-1|TRBJ2-2
CSASSYGGAGTGELFF
>TRBV5-1|TRBJ1-2
CASSLGRPVYGYTF
>TRBV5-1|TRBJ1-5
CASSQDTDQPQHF
>TRBV5-1|TRBJ2-3
CASTKTRGDTQYF
>TRBV28|TRBJ2-1
CASRGETYNEQFF
>TRBV6-2/TRBV6-3|TRBJ1-5
CASSYGGAGQPQHF
>TRBV18|TRBJ2-1
CASSPSSTARLYNEQFF
>TRBV13|TRBJ2-7
CASSLGTGPSAEQYF
>TRBV2|TRBJ1-4
CASRGTGNNEKLFF
>TRBV10-3|TRBJ1-2
CAISRQDSLRGYTF
>TRBV28|TRBJ2-3
CASSVSWGDTQYF
>TRBV5-1|TRBJ2-1
CASSLVLAVQFF
>TRBV6-6|TRBJ1-6
CASSYSNRDSPLHF
>TRBV15|TRBJ2-6
CATSDGVSGANVLTF
>TRBV29-1|TRBJ2-3
CSASGRETDTQYF
>TRBV6-5|TRBJ1-1
CASKPGTSMNTEAFF
>TRBV20-1|TRBJ2-7
CSVKTGSYEQYF
>TRBV6-2/TRBV6-3|TRBJ2-5
CASSHGGTGYQETQYF
>TRBV7-9|TRBJ2-3
CASSPRRAGGTSSTDTQYF
>TRBV12-3/TRBV12-4|TRBJ1-4
CASSSTGSYNEKLFF
>TRBV7-9|TRBJ2-5
CASSPTRGTEETQYF
>TRBV9|TRBJ2-1
CASSVELGSYNEQFF
>TRBV6-5|-
CASSRDRAEYEQYF
>TRBV20-1|TRBJ1-1
CSALPGDGTEAFF
>TRBV12-3/TRBV12-4|TRBJ2-7
CASSLARGRIYEQYF
>TRBV6-6|TRBJ2-1
CASSYLGQGSDEQFF
>TRBV24-1|TRBJ2-5
CATRDPTGEETQYF
>TRBV3-1|TRBJ2-1
CASSQGISANEQFF
>TRBV10-3|TRBJ2-7
CAISESTGPEQYF
>TRBV12-3/TRBV12-4|TRBJ2-1
CASSFGVEQFF
>TRBV7-2|TRBJ2-5
CASRTGRRETQYF
>TRBV7-9|TRBJ2-1
CASSLADGGQFF
>TRBV28|TRBJ2-1
CAASGRPYNEQFF
>TRBV10-3|-
CTISDGLTYEQYF
>TRBV29-1|TRBJ2-1
CSVVLRGYNEQFF
>TRBV7-2|TRBJ1-6
CASSLSGTANSPLHF
>TRBV7-9|TRBJ2-5
CASSSSGAGETQYF
>TRBV20-1|TRBJ2-5
CSARLAEPYQETQYF
>TRBV27|TRBJ2-1
CASSWGQGDPWEQFF
>TRBV6-1|TRBJ2-2
CASVGLAGWGTGELFF
>TRBV20-1|TRBJ2-1
CSASEGLLISNEQFF
>TRBV15|TRBJ2-6
CATASGRISGANVLTF
>TRBV7-2|TRBJ2-3
CASSSSMNTQYF
>TRBV6-1|TRBJ2-1
CASSERQWEQFF
>TRBV20-1|TRBJ2-2
CSARELAARLTGELFF